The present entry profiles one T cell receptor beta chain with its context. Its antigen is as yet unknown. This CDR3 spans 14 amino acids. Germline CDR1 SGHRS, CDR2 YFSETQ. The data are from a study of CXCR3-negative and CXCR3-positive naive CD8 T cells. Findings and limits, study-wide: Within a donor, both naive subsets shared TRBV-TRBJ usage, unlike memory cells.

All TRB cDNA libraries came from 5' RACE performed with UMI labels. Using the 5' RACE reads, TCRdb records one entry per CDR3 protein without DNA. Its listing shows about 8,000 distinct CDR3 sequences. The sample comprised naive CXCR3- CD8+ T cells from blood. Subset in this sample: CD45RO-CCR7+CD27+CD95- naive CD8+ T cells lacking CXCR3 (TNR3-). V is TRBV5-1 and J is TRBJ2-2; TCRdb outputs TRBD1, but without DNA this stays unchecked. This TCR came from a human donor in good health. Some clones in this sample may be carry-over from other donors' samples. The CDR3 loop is CASSPWTETGELFF.